This passage covers 10 T cell receptor beta chains from one sample sequenced in a study of blood T cells in healthy people across ages. A J-beta primer mix and a sample-barcoded 5' primer were used in a second PCR of roughly 7 to 12 cycles. One entry per CDR3 protein, called by TCRdb with MiXCR from the 5' RACE reads. Among about 730,000 distinct CDR3 sequences, roughly 47% were seen once, and the ten largest hold about 20%. The sequenced sample was blood. The source is a woman in her fifties or sixties in good health.

There are a few counts of this clonotype. The chain is built from TRBV6-6 and TRBJ2-1; D is undetermined. Germline V gene sequence: CDR1 MNHNY, CDR2 SVGAGI (reference sequence). The CDR3 length is 12 residues. V was trimmed by 0 bases and J by 10 bases, leaving 7 bases between them. Here the CDR3 DNA reads TGTGCCAGCAGTTACTCGATGAGGGAGCAGTTCTTC. It encodes CASSYSMREQFF.

In its sample, this clonotype was seen a few times. CDR3 sequence reads: CASSGSVPDTQYF. The CDR3 DNA reads TGTGCCAGCTCAGGGTCAGTCCCAGATACGCAGTATTTT. V usage is TRBV6-2 or TRBV6-3 and J usage is TRBJ2-3; D might be TRBD1 (5 bases). Per germline, CDR1 MNHEY and CDR2 SVGEGT. This CDR3 spans 13 amino acids. V lost 8 bases, J lost 4 bases, and 13 bases lay in between.

The CDR3 loop reads CASSLYQSNQPQHF. The CDR3 DNA is TGTGCCAGCAGCTTATATCAGAGCAATCAGCCCCAGCATTTT. This rearrangement joins TRBV5-6 to TRBJ1-5; unclear D gene. The germline V gene has CDR1 SGHDT and CDR2 YYEEEE. The V end was cut by 2 bases, the J end by 1 base, with 7 bases between. CDR3 length: 14 amino acids.

The chain recombines TRBV20-1 with TRBJ2-1; the D is unclear. The CDR3 length is 15 residues. Germline V CDR1 and CDR2: DFQATT, SNEGSKA (reference sequence). V lost 6 bases, J lost 0 bases, and 15 bases lay in between. CDR3 bases: TGCAGTGCGGGTGATCCTAAGGGCTCCTACAATGAGCAGTTCTTC. Translated: CSAGDPKGSYNEQFF.

This chain connects TRBV10-3 to TRBJ1-6, with TRBD1 identical over 9 bases. Germline V gene data show CDR1 as ENHRY and CDR2 as SYGVKD. The CDR3 is 14 residues long. With V trimmed by 6 bases and J by 8 bases, 5 bases remained unmatched. CDR3 in amino acids: CAIRRTGEDSPLHF. The CDR3 nucleotides read TGTGCCATCAGACGGACAGGGGAGGATTCACCCCTCCACTTT.

V usage is TRBV10-3 and J usage is TRBJ2-1; no clear D gene. V was pared by 4 bases and J by 9 bases, with 7 bases between. The CDR3 extends over 11 amino acids. Germline V gives CDR1 ENHRY, CDR2 SYGVKD. CDR3 residues: CAISAGGEQFF. The CDR3 DNA sequence: TGTGCCATCAGTGCCGGTGGTGAGCAGTTCTTC.

This clonotype appeared many times. The rearrangement uses TRBV7-2 and TRBJ2-3; TRBD2 matches at 14 bases. The CDR3 runs to 19 residues. Unmatched junction bases numbered 8, after V lost 3 bases and J lost 0 bases. Per the germline V gene, CDR1 is SGHTA and CDR2 is FQGNSA. CDR3 coding DNA: TGTGCCAGCAGCTTGATGGGGACTAGCGGGGGTACTAGCACAGATACGCAGTATTTT. As protein: CASSLMGTSGGTSTDTQYF.

This clonotype has just a few counts. The chain links TRBV7-3 to TRBJ2-3; tentative D call: TRBD1 (6 bases). The CDR3 covers 16 residues. From germline, CDR1 is SGHTA and CDR2 FQGTGA. The V and J ends lost 5 bases and 5 bases respectively, with 20 bases between them. The DNA for the CDR3 is TGTGCCAGCAGCCCAGGTTGGGCAGGGGCTCGAGATACGCAGTATTTT. Its protein is CASSPGWAGARDTQYF.

This chain connects TRBV6-2 or TRBV6-3 to TRBJ1-1, with D hard to call. Germline CDR1 is MNHEY and CDR2 is SVGEGT. This CDR3 spans 14 amino acids. The V gene lost 4 bases and the J gene lost 0 bases, with 9 bases spanning the gap. CDR3 protein: CASSSLGLNTEAFF. DNA for the CDR3: TGTGCCAGCAGTTCCCTTGGATTGAACACTGAAGCTTTCTTT.

The chain couples TRBV7-3 to TRBJ2-2; TRBD2 aligns across 7 bases. Germline trimming cut 1 base from V and 3 bases from J; bases unmatched to any gene: 11. The CDR3 has 18 amino acids. From germline, CDR1 is SGHTA and CDR2 FQGTGA. The CDR3, as DNA: TGTGCCAGCAGCTTAATACCCTGGAGTAGCGGGTACACCGGGGAGCTGTTTTTT. Its translation: CASSLIPWSSGYTGELFF.